The present entry profiles one TCR beta chain with its context. The antigen is unknown. The ends were cut back, 4 bases at V and 4 bases at J, with 15 bases in the middle. The CDR3 totals 15 residues. Germline V CDR1 and CDR2: LGHNA, YNFKEQ. This record comes from a study of tumor and adjacent non-tumor tissue in lung cancer. Broader study findings: Tumor TCR diversity, when higher, was linked to shorter survival.

TCRbeta libraries were built with three rounds of nested PCR, modified from ARM-PCR. Via MiXCR, TCRdb re-called the multiplex PCR reads, giving one row per CDR3 protein. Of some 120,000 distinct CDR3 sequences in the sample, about 66% were seen once. RNA was extracted from bulk tissue without any cell sorting. The TCR was taken from a man under 40 with non-small cell lung cancer. The chain employs TRBV4-2 and TRBJ2-3; D is perhaps TRBD2 (7 bases). The sequenced sample was lung tumor tissue. CDR3 DNA: TGTGCCAGCAGCCCCACGGGCGGGGGCGCAGATACGCAGTATTTT. Protein sequence: CASSPTGGGADTQYF.